A selection of T cell receptor beta chains follows, all from one sample in a study of vaccination effects on CD4 cells after COVID-19. No antigens are known for them. Only in-frame clones appear in the TCRdb table, and some are missing; sequencing was by immunoSEQ multiplex PCR. This repertoire shows 30,000 or so clones, 74% found once; its top ten account for 15%. The input for sequencing was CD4+ T cells from PBMCs cultured without peptide, taken after COVID-19 vaccination. Source of these receptors: a human donor who received a COVID-19 vaccine. The CDR3 runs from the conserved cysteine through the conserved F or W. Each record gives: clone size, V gene, D gene, J gene, CDR3 DNA, CDR3 protein. D genes are given only for firm matches. Where a row states a size, it is once, few, many or the class of an expanded clone; other rows omit it.

NA	TRBV7-2	NA	TRBJ1-1	TGTGCCAGCAGCTTGCGGAGCGACACTGAAGCTTTCTTT	CASSLRSDTEAFF
once	TRBV15	NA	TRBJ2-4	TGTGCCACCAGCAGAGATATCGGTAACAAAAACATTCAGTACTTC	CATSRDIGNKNIQYF
NA	TRBV6-6	NA	TRBJ1-5	TGTGCCACCTCCGAGGGAGGTTATAGCAATCAGCCCCAGCATTTT	CATSEGGYSNQPQHF
NA	TRBV6-5	NA	TRBJ1-1	TGTGCCAGTAGGTTCCTGGGGGGAGACACTGAAGCTTTCTTT	CASRFLGGDTEAFF
NA	TRBV7-9	NA	TRBJ2-4	TGTGCCAGCAGCTTAGCCCCCCCACGGGGAAACAACATTCAGTACTTC	CASSLAPPRGNNIQYF
NA	TRBV27	TRBD1	TRBJ2-7	TGTGCCAGCAGTTCACCACCCGGACAGGGTTTCCGCGAGCAGTACTTC	CASSSPPGQGFREQYF
few	TRBV5-1	NA	TRBJ1-1	TGCGCCAGCAGCTTGATCACGGGCACTGAAGCTTTCTTT	CASSLITGTEAFF
once	TRBV18	NA	TRBJ1-1	TGTGCCAGCTCACCACTTGGCAATCCCCGACGAAGAACTGAAGCTTTCTTT	CASSPLGNPRRRTEAFF
NA	TRBV30	NA	TRBJ1-2	TGTGCCTGGAGTGTAACAGGCTATGGCTACACCTTC	CAWSVTGYGYTF
NA	TRBV7-9	NA	TRBJ2-6	TGTGCCAGCAGCTTAGCGCTAGGCCGCTCTGGGGCCAACGTCCTGACTTTC	CASSLALGRSGANVLTF
once	TRBV7-9	NA	TRBJ1-1	TGTGCCAGCAGCTTAAGGTTCGGGACTGAAGCTTTCTTT	CASSLRFGTEAFF
NA	TRBV5-1	TRBD2	TRBJ2-1	TGCGCCAGCAGCCCCCGGGGACTAGCGGGAGGTCGTTACAATGAGCAGTTCTTC	CASSPRGLAGGRYNEQFF
NA	TRBV6-2/TRBV6-3	TRBD1	TRBJ1-1	TGTGCCAGCAGTTCGACAGGGGCGAACACTGAAGCTTTCTTT	CASSSTGANTEAFF
NA	TRBV28	TRBD2	TRBJ2-5	TGTGCCAGCAGTCCTCCCTCGGGAGGGCGGCAAGAGACCCAGTACTTC	CASSPPSGGRQETQYF
once	TRBV5-5	NA	TRBJ1-1	TGTGCCAGCAGCCCCCCATTGGCAGGGAACACTGAAGCTTTCTTT	CASSPPLAGNTEAFF
NA	TRBV5-5	NA	TRBJ2-2	TGTGCCAGCAGCTTGGTCTGGGCCGGGGAGCTGTTTTTT	CASSLVWAGELFF
NA	TRBV28	NA	TRBJ1-3	TGTGCCCATAGGCGGGATGCTGGAAACACCATATATTTT	CAHRRDAGNTIYF
few	TRBV6-5	NA	TRBJ1-1	TGTGCCAGCCGGGTCGCGACGGGCACTGAAGCTTTCTTT	CASRVATGTEAFF
NA	TRBV4-1	NA	TRBJ2-5	TGCGCCAGCAGCCAAAGGGCCAGTGGGACCCAGTACTTC	CASSQRASGTQYF
few	TRBV5-4	TRBD2	TRBJ2-1	TGTGCCAGCAGCCCCTGGACTAGAAGGGACAATGAGCAGTTCTTC	CASSPWTRRDNEQFF
NA	TRBV7-2	NA	TRBJ1-2	TGTGCCAGCAGCCCGGTGGCTGGCTATGGCTACACCTTC	CASSPVAGYGYTF
NA	TRBV4-1	TRBD2	TRBJ2-1	TGCGCCAGCAGCCAAGGCTGGAGCGGGGGGGCGTACAATGAGCAGTTCTTC	CASSQGWSGGAYNEQFF
once	TRBV5-1	NA	TRBJ1-6	TGCGCCAGCAGCTTGGGTAGCGGCAGAGCCTATAATTCACCCCTCCACTTT	CASSLGSGRAYNSPLHF
NA	TRBV5-8	NA	TRBJ2-1	TGTGCCAGCAGTTTTGATGGAAATGAGCAGTTCTTC	CASSFDGNEQFF
NA	TRBV13	NA	TRBJ1-2	TGTGCCAGCAGCTTAGATCCCAGCTATGGCTACACCTTC	CASSLDPSYGYTF
few	TRBV28	TRBD2	TRBJ2-3	TGTGCCAGCAGTCAAGCGGGAGGAGATACGCAGTATTTT	CASSQAGGDTQYF
few	TRBV3-1/TRBV3-2	NA	TRBJ1-5	TGTGCCAGCAGCCAATCGGGGGGGCCTGGTCAGCCCCAGCATTTT	CASSQSGGPGQPQHF
NA	TRBV4-3	NA	TRBJ1-2	TGCGCCAGCAGCCGGACGCAGGGTGATGGCTACACCTTC	CASSRTQGDGYTF
few	TRBV18	NA	TRBJ1-2	TGTGCCAGCTCACCGGACACCCGGAGTGGCTACACCTTC	CASSPDTRSGYTF
few	TRBV19	NA	TRBJ2-3	TGTGCCAGTAGCCCCAAGAAGCCTAGCACAGATACGCAGTATTTT	CASSPKKPSTDTQYF
NA	TRBV2	TRBD1	TRBJ1-2	TGTGCCAGCAGTCTGACAGGGAGGGGCTACACCTTC	CASSLTGRGYTF
NA	TRBV3-1/TRBV3-2	TRBD1	TRBJ2-7	TGTGCCAGCAGCCTAGCACCGGGACAGGGGGGTAACGAGCAGTACTTC	CASSLAPGQGGNEQYF
NA	TRBV6-2/TRBV6-3	TRBD1	TRBJ2-7	TGTGCCAGCAGTTCCTCAGGGGGCTCCTCCTACGAGCAGTACTTC	CASSSSGGSSYEQYF
NA	TRBV19	TRBD1	TRBJ1-5	TGTGCCAGTACCCCCCGGACAGGGGATAGCAATCAGCCCCAGCATTTT	CASTPRTGDSNQPQHF
NA	TRBV18	TRBD2	TRBJ2-6	TGTGCCAGCTCACGGGTTCGAGCGGGAGCCTCTGGGGCCAACGTCCTGACTTTC	CASSRVRAGASGANVLTF
NA	TRBV13	NA	TRBJ2-1	TGTGCCAGCAGCTTATTTTTAGGGGCGCGCTCCTACAATGAGCAGTTCTTC	CASSLFLGARSYNEQFF
NA	TRBV18	TRBD2	TRBJ2-7	TGTGCCAGCTCAGCGGGACTACTTCCCTACGAGCAGTACTTC	CASSAGLLPYEQYF
NA	TRBV4-1	NA	TRBJ1-2	TGCGCCAGCAGCCAAGACGGGATCCCGGCCGGCTACACCTTC	CASSQDGIPAGYTF
NA	TRBV19	NA	TRBJ1-1	TGTGCCAGTACTACCCCTTGGCGCTCTGCGAATACTGAAGCTTTCTTT	CASTTPWRSANTEAFF
NA	TRBV29-1	NA	TRBJ2-7	TGCAGCGTGGGGACGATGTTCTCCTACGAGCAGTACTTC	CSVGTMFSYEQYF
NA	TRBV5-4	TRBD1	TRBJ2-7	TGTGCCAGCAGCCATTGGGCCGGGACAGGGGACTACGAGCAGTACTTC	CASSHWAGTGDYEQYF